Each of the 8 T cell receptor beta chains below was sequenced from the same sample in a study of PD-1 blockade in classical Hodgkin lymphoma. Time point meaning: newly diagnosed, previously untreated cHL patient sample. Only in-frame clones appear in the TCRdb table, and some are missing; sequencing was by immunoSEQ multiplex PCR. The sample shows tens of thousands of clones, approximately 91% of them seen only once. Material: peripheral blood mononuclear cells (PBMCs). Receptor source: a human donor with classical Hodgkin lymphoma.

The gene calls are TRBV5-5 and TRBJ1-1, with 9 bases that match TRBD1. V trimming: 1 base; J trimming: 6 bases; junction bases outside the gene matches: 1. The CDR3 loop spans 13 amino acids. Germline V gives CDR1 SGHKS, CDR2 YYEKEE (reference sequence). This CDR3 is CASSLRDRAEAFF. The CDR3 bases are TGTGCCAGCAGCTTGCGGGACAGGGCTGAAGCTTTCTTT. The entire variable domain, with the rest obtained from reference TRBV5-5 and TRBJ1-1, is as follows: DAGVTQSPTHLIKTRGQQVTLRCSPISGHKSVSWYQQVLGQGPQFIFQYYEKEERGRGNFPDRFSARQFPNYSSELNVNALLLGDSALYLCASSLRDRAEAFFGQGTRLTVV.

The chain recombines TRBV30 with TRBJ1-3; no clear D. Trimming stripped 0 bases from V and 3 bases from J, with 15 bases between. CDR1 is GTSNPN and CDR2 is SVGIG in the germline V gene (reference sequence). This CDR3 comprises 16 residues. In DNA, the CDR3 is TGTGCCTGGAGTGTACCGAGGGTTACTAATGGAAACACCATATATTTT. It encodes CAWSVPRVTNGNTIYF.

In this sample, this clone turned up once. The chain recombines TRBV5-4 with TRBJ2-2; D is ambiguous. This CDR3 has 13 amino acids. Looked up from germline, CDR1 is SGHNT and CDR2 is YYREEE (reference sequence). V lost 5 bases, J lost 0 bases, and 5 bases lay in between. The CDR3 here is CASSGPNTGELFF. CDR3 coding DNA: TGTGCCAGCAGTGGACCGAACACCGGGGAGCTGTTTTTT.

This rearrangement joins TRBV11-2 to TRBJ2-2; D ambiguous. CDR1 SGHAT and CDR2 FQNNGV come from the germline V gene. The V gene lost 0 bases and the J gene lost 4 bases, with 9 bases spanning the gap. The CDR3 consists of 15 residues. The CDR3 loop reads CASSLEGLVTGELFF. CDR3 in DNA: TGTGCCAGCAGCTTAGAAGGGTTGGTCACCGGGGAGCTGTTTTTT.

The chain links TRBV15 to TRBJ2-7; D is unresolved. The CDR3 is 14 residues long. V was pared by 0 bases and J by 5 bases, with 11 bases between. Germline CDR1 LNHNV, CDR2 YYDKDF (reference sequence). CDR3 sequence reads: CATSRDQELDEQYF. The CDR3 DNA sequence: TGTGCCACCAGCAGAGATCAGGAGCTCGACGAGCAGTACTTC.

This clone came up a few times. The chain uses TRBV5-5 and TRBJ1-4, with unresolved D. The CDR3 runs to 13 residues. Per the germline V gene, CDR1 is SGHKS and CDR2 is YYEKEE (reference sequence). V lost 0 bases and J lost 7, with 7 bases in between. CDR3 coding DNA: TGTGCCAGCAGCTTGGTGTCAGGTGAAAAACTGTTTTTT. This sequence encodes CASSLVSGEKLFF.

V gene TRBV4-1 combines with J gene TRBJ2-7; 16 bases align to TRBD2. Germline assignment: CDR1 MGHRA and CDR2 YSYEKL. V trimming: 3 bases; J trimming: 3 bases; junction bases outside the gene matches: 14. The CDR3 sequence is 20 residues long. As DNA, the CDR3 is TGCGCCAGCAGCCACGTGGGACTAGCGGGAGGGCCAGGAACAAACTACGAGCAGTACTTC. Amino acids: CASSHVGLAGGPGTNYEQYF.

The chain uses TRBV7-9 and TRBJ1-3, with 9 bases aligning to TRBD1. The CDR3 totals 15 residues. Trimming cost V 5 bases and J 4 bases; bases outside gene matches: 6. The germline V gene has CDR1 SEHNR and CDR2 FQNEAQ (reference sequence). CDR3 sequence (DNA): TGTGCCAGCAGCCAACAGGGGGCGGCGGGAAACACCATATATTTT. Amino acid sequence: CASSQQGAAGNTIYF.